Presented here are 7 T cell receptor beta chains from one specimen sequenced in a study of T-cell memory formation after mild COVID-19. From the 5' RACE reads, TCRdb called clonotypes with MiXCR, one entry per CDR3 protein. The sample contains about 290,000 distinct CDR3 sequences, approximately 18% of which appear only once. Source material: PBMCs or a T cell subset sorted from them (not recorded which). The receptors here all came from a man between 18 and 29 years old who had mild COVID-19 (a few samples of this study predate the infection). Cell type and time point are not known.

There are a few counts of this clonotype. The gene calls are TRBV6-5 and TRBJ2-1; D gene uncertain. This CDR3 is 13 amino acids long. Germline V lookup: CDR1 MNHEY, CDR2 SVGAGI. V was shortened by 5 bases and J by 3 bases, with 8 bases between the two germline ends. CDR3 nucleotide sequence: TGTGCCAGCAGTGGAACATACTACAATGAGCAGTTCTTC. Encoded protein: CASSGTYYNEQFF.

This clonotype has only a few counts. The junction and the germline gene differ at one end; a read error may be behind it. V gene TRBV12-3 or TRBV12-4 combines with J gene TRBJ2-3; 7 bases match TRBD1. This CDR3 region has 11 residues. The CDR3 sequence: CASSRGQDQGF. The CDR3 nucleotides are TGTGCCAGCAGCCGAGGACAGGACCAGGGTTTT.

The chain combines TRBV4-1 with TRBJ1-2; D call uncertain. The germline V and J ends were trimmed by 1 base and 0 bases, with 9 bases remaining between them. Germline values: CDR1 MGHRA, CDR2 YSYEKL. CDR3 length: 15 residues. The CDR3 reads CASSQGSGSNYGYTF. The DNA for the CDR3 is TGCGCCAGCAGCCAAGGGTCAGGTTCTAACTATGGCTACACCTTC.

The V and J genes are TRBV6-5 and TRBJ1-1; D remains unclear. Trimming took off 5 bases at V and 3 bases at J, with 16 bases between the two ends. The CDR3 spans 15 residues. Germline lookup yields CDR1 MNHEY and CDR2 SVGAGI. CDR3 in DNA: TGTGCCAGCAGTCCTTTCGGCCCGAGCGACACTGAAGCTTTCTTT. Translation gives CASSPFGPSDTEAFF.

The chain carries TRBV6-2 or TRBV6-3 and TRBJ1-6; no clear D. Trimming left V 0 bases short and J 0 bases short, with 9 bases between. CDR1 is MNHEY and CDR2 is SVGEGT in the germline V gene. This CDR3 comprises 17 residues. The CDR3: CASSYSRWSSYNSPLHF. The CDR3 DNA reads as TGTGCCAGCAGTTACTCGAGATGGAGCTCCTATAATTCACCCCTCCACTTT.

This chain uses TRBV3-1 with TRBJ2-3, with 10 bases matching TRBD2. Per germline, CDR1 LGHDT and CDR2 YNNKEL (reference sequence). After removal of 0 bases from V and 6 bases from J, the junction contained 21 bases not matched to a gene. The CDR3 covers 21 residues. In DNA form, the CDR3 reads TGTGCCAGCAGCCAAGAAGTTTTTGGGGCTAGCGGGGGCCGGGGTGTTGATACGCAGTATTTT. Residues: CASSQEVFGASGGRGVDTQYF.

Many counts were recorded for this clonotype. V is TRBV29-1 and J is TRBJ2-7, with D unclear. The V gene's germline CDR1 is SQVTM and CDR2 ANQGSEA. This CDR3 is built from 14 residues. V shed 0 bases and J shed 0 bases, with 9 bases lying between them. This chain's CDR3 is CSVEEDGFSYEQYF. CDR3 in DNA: TGCAGCGTTGAAGAGGACGGATTCTCCTACGAGCAGTACTTC.